The 25 T cell receptor beta chains below come from one sample, sequenced in a study of human T cells and chemical hapten exposure. The time point was: patch test 2, 6 weeks after DPC sensitization. Treatment given: therapeutic diphenylcyclopropenone sensitization with weekly scalp DPC. TCRdb re-derived calls from the RACE reads in MiXCR, one entry per CDR3 protein. The table has 140,000 or so distinct CDR3 sequences, about 10% seen once. The sample here was whole blood, taken in connection with sensitization to the hapten diphenylcyclopropenone (DPC). The receptors stem from a woman aged 45-65 years with alopecia areata. Some clones in this sample may be carry-over from other donors' samples.

This clonotype was recorded many times. V and J are TRBV4-1 and TRBJ2-1, with 8 bases matching TRBD2. CDR1 is MGHRA, CDR2 YSYEKL, per germline. Trimming cost V 3 bases and J 6 bases; bases outside gene matches: 7. The CDR3 sequence is 15 residues long. CDR3 sequence reads: CASSHLSGSFNEQFF. CDR3 in DNA: TGCGCCAGCAGCCACCTAAGCGGGAGTTTCAATGAGCAGTTCTTC.

This clonotype has more than one count but fewer than ten. The chain recombines TRBV5-1 with TRBJ2-3; maybe TRBD2 (6 bases). The V and J ends lost 4 bases and 3 bases respectively, with 15 bases between them. The CDR3 contains 15 residues. CDR1 is SGHRS and CDR2 is YFSETQ in the germline V gene. The CDR3 DNA sequence: TGCGCCAGCAGCGGCTACTCTCGGGGGACAGATACGCAGTATTTT. This gives the protein CASSGYSRGTDTQYF.

This clonotype was picked up a small number of times. The CDR3 DNA reads as TGTGCCAGCAGTGGGACGAAGCAGTACTTC. This encodes CASSGTKQYF. The chain carries TRBV2 and TRBJ2-7, with no clear D. Germline CDR1 is SNHLY and CDR2 is FYNNEI. The CDR3 is 10 amino acids. The ends were cut back, 4 bases at V and 8 bases at J, with 6 bases in the middle.

V and J are TRBV11-3 and TRBJ2-1; D gene ambiguous. The CDR3 has 13 residues. From germline, CDR1 is SGHNT and CDR2 YENEEA. Trimming took 1 base from V and 10 from J, leaving 11 bases between them. CDR3 sequence reads: CASSLVRAGEQFF. In nucleotides, the CDR3 is TGTGCCAGCAGCTTAGTTAGGGCTGGAGAGCAGTTCTTC.

At least ten counts were recorded for this clonotype. The chain carries TRBV7-2 and TRBJ2-4, with D tentatively TRBD2 (5 bases). CDR1 and CDR2 (germline): SGHTA, FQGNSA. With 4 bases removed from V and 3 bases from J, the gap between germline ends came to 10 bases. The CDR3 sequence is 14 residues long. CDR3 sequence: CASSSPGVKNIQYF. The CDR3 DNA reads as TGTGCCAGCAGCTCACCCGGGGTCAAAAACATTCAGTACTTC.

The table lists this clonotype with many counts. The rearrangement uses TRBV20-1 and TRBJ2-1; D not resolved. The CDR3 has 17 residues. CDR1 DFQATT and CDR2 SNEGSKA come from the germline V gene (reference sequence). V shed 3 bases and J shed 0 bases, with 18 bases lying between them. CDR3 in amino acids: CSARDPLTRPSYNEQFF. CDR3 nucleotides: TGCAGTGCTAGGGATCCCTTGACTCGACCCTCCTACAATGAGCAGTTCTTC.

Ten or more counts support this clonotype. The rearrangement joins TRBV5-5 to TRBJ1-1; 12 nucleotides align to TRBD1. The CDR3 length is 18 residues. V dropped 1 base and J dropped 1; count of bases not matched to a gene: 8. From germline, CDR1 is SGHKS and CDR2 YYEKEE (reference sequence). The DNA of the CDR3 is TGTGCCAGCAGCTTGTACGGGACAGGGGGCGCCCAGAACACTGAAGCTTTCTTT. Translation gives CASSLYGTGGAQNTEAFF.

In its sample, this clonotype was seen a few times. The V call is TRBV29-1, the J call TRBJ2-7; D is perhaps TRBD2 (6 bases). The CDR3 contains 14 residues. CDR1 SQVTM and CDR2 ANQGSEA come from the germline V gene. Trimming cost V 3 bases and J 5 bases, with 17 bases left between them. For the CDR3, the DNA is TGCAGCGTTGAGGTGCGCTTCGGGAGCCACGAGCAGTACTTC. Protein sequence: CSVEVRFGSHEQYF.

The gene calls are TRBV7-2 and TRBJ2-3, with unresolved D. The V and J ends lost 7 bases and 4 bases respectively, with 6 bases between them. Looked up from germline, CDR1 is SGHTA and CDR2 is FQGNSA. The CDR3 consists of 11 residues. The CDR3 coding sequence is TGTGCCAGCACCGTAGCAGATACGCAGTATTTT. Its translation: CASTVADTQYF.

The CDR3: CASNPGTGGASNEQFF. As DNA, the CDR3 is TGTGCCAGCAACCCCGGGACTGGCGGGGCTAGCAATGAGCAGTTCTTC. This chain joins TRBV7-9 and TRBJ2-1, with TRBD2 as a possible D gene (6 bases). This CDR3 has 16 residues. CDR1 is SEHNR, CDR2 FQNEAQ, per germline (reference sequence). Trimming took off 7 bases at V and 6 bases at J, with 22 bases between the two ends.

This clonotype has at least ten counts. The CDR3 protein is CASSFGAGQTQYF. The DNA of the CDR3 is TGTGCCAGCAGCTTCGGGGCAGGCCAGACCCAGTACTTC. The rearrangement links TRBV7-3 to TRBJ2-5; possibly TRBD1 or TRBD2 for D (5 bases each). CDR1 and CDR2 (germline): SGHTA, FQGTGA. CDR3 size: 13 residues. Trimming left V 3 bases short and J 6 bases short, with 11 bases between.

V usage is TRBV27 and J usage is TRBJ1-6; D remains unclear. Trimming cost V 5 bases and J 6 bases, with 8 bases left between them. The CDR3 has 13 amino acids. Germline CDR1 reads MNHEY; CDR2 reads SMNVEV (reference sequence). The CDR3 DNA sequence: TGTGCCAGCAGTGGATATCGTAATTCACCCCTCCACTTT. Its translation is CASSGYRNSPLHF.

There are a few counts of this clonotype. The chain has TRBV7-3 and TRBJ1-1, with 7 positions matching TRBD1. This CDR3 comprises 13 residues. The germline V gene encodes CDR1 SGHTA and CDR2 FQGTGA. V was pared by 6 bases and J by 2 bases, with 3 bases of the junction left unmatched. The CDR3 here is CASRQGLNTEAFF. CDR3 sequence (DNA): TGTGCCAGCAGACAGGGGTTAAACACTGAAGCTTTCTTT.

This clonotype appeared a few times. The V and J genes are TRBV18 and TRBJ1-3; D is undetermined. Germline CDR1 and CDR2: KGHSH and LQKENI. The ends were cut back, 2 bases at V and 0 bases at J, with 8 bases in the middle. The length of the CDR3 is 15 residues. The CDR3 sequence: CASSPSISSGNTIYF. The CDR3 DNA follows: TGTGCCAGCTCACCATCTATCTCCTCTGGAAACACCATATATTTT.

The rearrangement joins TRBV12-3 or TRBV12-4 to TRBJ2-2; TRBD1 or TRBD2 may be the D gene (5 bases each). The V end lost 6 bases, the J end lost 5 bases, and 16 bases lay between the germline ends. This CDR3 contains 15 residues. CDR3 bases: TGTGCCAGCAGGTCCGGGACGACCTTGACCGGGGAGCTGTTTTTT. This gives the protein CASRSGTTLTGELFF.

In this sample, this clonotype turned up a few times. The V call is TRBV19, the J call TRBJ2-6, with 11 bases lining up with TRBD2. The CDR3 is made up of 18 amino acids. V shed 6 bases and J 0 bases; nucleotides not matched to a gene: 7. Germline V gene data show CDR1 as LNHDA and CDR2 as SQIVND (reference sequence). The CDR3 region is CASSIRLAGNSGANVLTF. The CDR3 bases are TGTGCCAGTAGCATCAGACTAGCGGGGAACTCTGGGGCCAACGTCCTGACTTTC.

The chain links TRBV27 to TRBJ1-5, with D hard to call. Germline V lookup: CDR1 MNHEY, CDR2 SMNVEV (reference sequence). CDR3 length: 12 amino acids. Between the trimmed V and J ends, which lost 6 bases and 9 bases, there was a span of 12 bases. The CDR3 sequence is CASRTLPGPQHF. The CDR3 nucleotides read TGTGCCAGCAGGACCCTCCCCGGGCCCCAGCATTTT.

V and J are TRBV28 and TRBJ2-7; D is perhaps TRBD2 (6 bases). CDR1 MDHEN and CDR2 SYDVKM come from the germline V gene. V lost 3 bases, J lost 5 bases, and 14 bases lay in between. This CDR3 contains 14 residues. The CDR3 reads CASSFLRETHEQYF. Here the CDR3 DNA reads TGTGCCAGCAGTTTCTTACGGGAGACCCACGAGCAGTACTTC.

This clonotype was seen repeatedly, ten times or more. This chain uses TRBV7-9 with TRBJ1-5; no definite D call. Germline V gene lookup returns CDR1 SEHNR and CDR2 FQNEAQ (reference sequence). V dropped 8 bases and J dropped 4 bases, with 6 bases sitting between them. CDR3 length: 11 amino acids. The CDR3 region is CASGFNQPQHF. The CDR3 bases are TGTGCCAGCGGTTTTAATCAGCCCCAGCATTTT.

This clonotype was counted between two and nine times. The gene calls are TRBV6-5 and TRBJ2-7; 8 bases are shared with TRBD2. The V gene end was trimmed by 6 bases and the J gene end by 2 bases; junction bases not matched to a gene: 9. CDR1 is MNHEY and CDR2 is SVGAGI in the germline V gene. There are 15 residues in the CDR3. CDR3 sequence reads: CASSQITSGTYEQYF. The CDR3 DNA reads TGTGCCAGCAGCCAAATAACTAGCGGCACCTACGAGCAGTACTTC.

This clonotype was counted only a few times. The chain joins TRBV19 to TRBJ2-2; TRBD2 might be the D (5 bases). The CDR3 has 14 amino acids. V lost 4 bases and J lost 7, with 13 bases in between. Germline-derived CDR1 and CDR2 are LNHDA and SQIVND (reference sequence). CDR3 residues: CASSTLPGNGELFF. The CDR3 coding sequence is TGTGCCAGTAGTACCCTCCCCGGGAACGGGGAGCTGTTTTTT.

The table lists this clonotype with a few counts. The chain links TRBV6-6 to TRBJ2-1; D is perhaps TRBD1 (6 bases). Trimming removed 2 bases at V and 0 bases at J, with 17 bases between. Germline CDR1 is MNHNY and CDR2 is SVGAGI (reference sequence). The CDR3 spans 18 residues. CDR3 sequence: CASSYKVGGGISYNEQFF. The CDR3 DNA reads as TGTGCCAGCAGTTACAAGGTAGGGGGTGGGATCTCCTACAATGAGCAGTTCTTC.

The chain carries TRBV14 and TRBJ1-6, with a possible D match to TRBD1 (5 bases). Trimming removed 2 bases at V and 0 bases at J, with 20 bases between. Per germline, CDR1 SGHDN and CDR2 FVKESK. The CDR3 runs to 20 residues. In DNA, the CDR3 is TGTGCCAGCAGCCAAACCCCCCCGGGACCCAGGAGCTCCTATAATTCACCCCTCCACTTT. Protein product: CASSQTPPGPRSSYNSPLHF.

The table lists this clonotype with many counts. The chain combines TRBV30 with TRBJ2-2, with a weak D call TRBD1 (6 bases). CDR3 size: 15 residues. CDR1 and CDR2 (germline): GTSNPN, SVGIG (reference sequence). Deletions cut 3 bases from V and 0 bases from J, with 11 bases between. The chain's CDR3 is CAWRAGVTNTGELFF. CDR3 coding DNA: TGTGCCTGGAGGGCAGGGGTTACGAACACCGGGGAGCTGTTTTTT.

The chain carries TRBV3-1 and TRBJ2-7; no clear D gene. CDR3 length equals 12 residues. Germline V gene lookup returns CDR1 LGHDT and CDR2 YNNKEL (reference sequence). The V end lost 1 base, the J end lost 2 bases, and 3 bases lay between the germline ends. The CDR3 protein is CASSQVPYEQYF. In nucleotides, the CDR3 is TGTGCCAGCAGCCAAGTGCCCTACGAGCAGTACTTC.